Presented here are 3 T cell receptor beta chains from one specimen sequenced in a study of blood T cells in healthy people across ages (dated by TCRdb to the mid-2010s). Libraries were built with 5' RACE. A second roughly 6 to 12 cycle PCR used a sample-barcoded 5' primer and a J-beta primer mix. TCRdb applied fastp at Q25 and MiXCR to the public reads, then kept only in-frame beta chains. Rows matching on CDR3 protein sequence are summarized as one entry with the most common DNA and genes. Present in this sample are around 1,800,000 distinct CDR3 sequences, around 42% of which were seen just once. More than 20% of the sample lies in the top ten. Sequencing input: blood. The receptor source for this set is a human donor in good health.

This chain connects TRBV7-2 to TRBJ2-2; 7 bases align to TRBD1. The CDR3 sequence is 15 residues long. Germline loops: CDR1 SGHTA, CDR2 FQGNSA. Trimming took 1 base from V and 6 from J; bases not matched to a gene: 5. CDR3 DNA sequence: TGTGCCAGCAGCTTAGAACAGGGGTGGTCCGGGGAGCTGTTTTTT. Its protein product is CASSLEQGWSGELFF.

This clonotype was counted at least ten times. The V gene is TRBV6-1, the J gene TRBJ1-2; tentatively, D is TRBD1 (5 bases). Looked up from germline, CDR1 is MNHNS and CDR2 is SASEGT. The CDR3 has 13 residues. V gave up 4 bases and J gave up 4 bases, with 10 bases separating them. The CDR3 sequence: CASSARDGYGYTF. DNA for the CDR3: TGTGCCAGCAGTGCCCGGGACGGCTATGGCTACACCTTC.

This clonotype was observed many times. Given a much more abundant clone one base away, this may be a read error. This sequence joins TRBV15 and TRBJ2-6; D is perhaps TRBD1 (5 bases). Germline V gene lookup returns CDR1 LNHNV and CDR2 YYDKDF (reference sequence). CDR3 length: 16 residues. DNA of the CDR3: TGTGCCACCAGCAGAGATCAGGATTCTGGGGCCAACGTCCGGACTTTC. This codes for CATSRDQDSGANVRTF. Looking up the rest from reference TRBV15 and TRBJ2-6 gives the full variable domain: DAMVIQNPRYQVTQFGKPVTLSCSQTLNHNVMYWYQQKSSQAPKLLFHYYDKDFNNEADTPDNFQSRRPNTSFCFLDIRSPGLGDTAMYLCATSRDQDSGANVRTFGAGSRLTVL.